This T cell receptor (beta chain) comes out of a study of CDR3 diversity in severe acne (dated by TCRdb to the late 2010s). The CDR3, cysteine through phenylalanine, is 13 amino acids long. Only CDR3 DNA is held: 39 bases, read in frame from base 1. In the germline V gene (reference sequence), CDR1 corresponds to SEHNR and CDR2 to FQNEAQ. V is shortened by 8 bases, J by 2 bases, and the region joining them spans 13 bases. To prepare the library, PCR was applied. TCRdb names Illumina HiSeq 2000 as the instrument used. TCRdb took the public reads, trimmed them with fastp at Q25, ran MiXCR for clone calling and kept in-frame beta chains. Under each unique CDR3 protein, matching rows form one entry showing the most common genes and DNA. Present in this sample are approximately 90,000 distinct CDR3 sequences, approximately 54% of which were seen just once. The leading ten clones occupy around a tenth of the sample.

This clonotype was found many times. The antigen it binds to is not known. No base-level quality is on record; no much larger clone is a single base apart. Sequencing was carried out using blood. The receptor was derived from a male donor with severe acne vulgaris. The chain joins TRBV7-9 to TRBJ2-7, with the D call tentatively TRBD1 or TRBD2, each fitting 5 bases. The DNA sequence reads TGTGCCAGCCGCATGGGGACGACCTACGAGCAGTACTTC. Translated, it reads CASRMGTTYEQYF.